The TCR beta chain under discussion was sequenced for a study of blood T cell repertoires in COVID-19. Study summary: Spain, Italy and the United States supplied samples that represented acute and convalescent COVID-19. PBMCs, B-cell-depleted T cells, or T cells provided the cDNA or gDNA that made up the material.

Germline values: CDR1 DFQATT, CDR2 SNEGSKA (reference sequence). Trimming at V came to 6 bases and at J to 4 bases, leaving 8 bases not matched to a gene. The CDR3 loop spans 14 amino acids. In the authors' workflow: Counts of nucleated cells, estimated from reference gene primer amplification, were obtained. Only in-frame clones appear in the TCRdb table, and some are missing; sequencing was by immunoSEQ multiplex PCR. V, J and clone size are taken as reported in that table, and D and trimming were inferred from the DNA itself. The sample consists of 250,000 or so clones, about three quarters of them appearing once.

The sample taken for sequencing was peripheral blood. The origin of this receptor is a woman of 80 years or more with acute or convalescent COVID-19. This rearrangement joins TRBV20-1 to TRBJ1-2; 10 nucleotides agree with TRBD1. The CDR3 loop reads CSASSGQGTYGYTF. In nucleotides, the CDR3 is TGCAGTGCCAGTTCGGGACAGGGGACCTATGGCTACACCTTC.